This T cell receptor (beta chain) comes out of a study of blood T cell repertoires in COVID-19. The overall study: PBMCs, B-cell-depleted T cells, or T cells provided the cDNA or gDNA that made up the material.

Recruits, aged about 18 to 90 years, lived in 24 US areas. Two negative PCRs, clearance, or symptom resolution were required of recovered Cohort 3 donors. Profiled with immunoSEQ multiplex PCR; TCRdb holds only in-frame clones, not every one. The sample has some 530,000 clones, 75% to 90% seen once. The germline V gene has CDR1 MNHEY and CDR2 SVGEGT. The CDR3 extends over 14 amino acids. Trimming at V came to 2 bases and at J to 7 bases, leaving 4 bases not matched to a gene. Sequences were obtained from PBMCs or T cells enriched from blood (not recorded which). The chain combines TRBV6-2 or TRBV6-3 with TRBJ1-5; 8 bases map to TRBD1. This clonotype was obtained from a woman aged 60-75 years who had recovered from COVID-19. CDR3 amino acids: CASSYVAGGQPQHF. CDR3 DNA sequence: TGTGCCAGCAGTTACGTGGCAGGGGGCCAGCCCCAGCATTTT.